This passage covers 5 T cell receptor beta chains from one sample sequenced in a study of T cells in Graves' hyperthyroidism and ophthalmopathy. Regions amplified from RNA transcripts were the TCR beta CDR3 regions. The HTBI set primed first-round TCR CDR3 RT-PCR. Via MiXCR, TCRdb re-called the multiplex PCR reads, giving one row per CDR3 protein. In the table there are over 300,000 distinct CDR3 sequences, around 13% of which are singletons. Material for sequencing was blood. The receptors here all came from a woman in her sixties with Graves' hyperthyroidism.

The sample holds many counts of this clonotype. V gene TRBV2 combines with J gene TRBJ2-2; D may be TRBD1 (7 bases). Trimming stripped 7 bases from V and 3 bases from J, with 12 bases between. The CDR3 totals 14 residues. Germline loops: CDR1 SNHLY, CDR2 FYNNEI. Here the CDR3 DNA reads TGTGCCAGCACGGAGGGGGCGGACACCGGGGAGCTGTTTTTT. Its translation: CASTEGADTGELFF.

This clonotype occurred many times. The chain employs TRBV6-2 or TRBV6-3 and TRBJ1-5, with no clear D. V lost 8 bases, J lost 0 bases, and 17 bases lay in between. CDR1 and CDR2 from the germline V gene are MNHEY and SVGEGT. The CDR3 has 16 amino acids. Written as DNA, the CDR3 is TGTGCCAGCGGCCCTTGGCAGTCTCATAGCAATCAGCCCCAGCATTTT. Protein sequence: CASGPWQSHSNQPQHF.

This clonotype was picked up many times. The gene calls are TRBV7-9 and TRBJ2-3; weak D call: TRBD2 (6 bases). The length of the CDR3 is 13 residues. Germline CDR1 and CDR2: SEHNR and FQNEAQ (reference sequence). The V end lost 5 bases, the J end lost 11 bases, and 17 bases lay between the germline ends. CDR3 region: CASSRDFGVGQYF. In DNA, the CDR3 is TGTGCCAGCAGCCGGGACTTCGGCGTAGGGCAGTATTTT.

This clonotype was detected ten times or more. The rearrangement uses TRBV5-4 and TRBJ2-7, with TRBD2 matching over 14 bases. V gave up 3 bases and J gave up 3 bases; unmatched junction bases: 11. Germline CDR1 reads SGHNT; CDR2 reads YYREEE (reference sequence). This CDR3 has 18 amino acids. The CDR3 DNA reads TGTGCCAGCAGCTCCCAGGGGACTAGCGGGAGTTTCCTCTACGAGCAGTACTTC. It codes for CASSSQGTSGSFLYEQYF.

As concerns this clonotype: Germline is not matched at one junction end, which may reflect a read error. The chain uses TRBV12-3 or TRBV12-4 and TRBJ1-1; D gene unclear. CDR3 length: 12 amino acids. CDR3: CAISPMNTEAFF. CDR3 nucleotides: TGTGCCATCAGTCCAATGAACACTGAAGCTTTCTTT.